Presented here are 6 T cell receptor beta chains from one specimen sequenced in a study of blood T cell repertoires in COVID-19. The table came from immunoSEQ multiplex PCR; TCRdb's copy has only in-frame clones and leaves some out. The table shows roughly 350,000 clones, with around 86% occurring only once. Sequencing input: peripheral blood. The origin of the receptors is a woman between 45 and 65 years old with COVID-19, enrolled during active disease.

V usage is TRBV7-9 and J usage is TRBJ1-5; weak D call: TRBD1 (5 bases). CDR1 SEHNR and CDR2 FQNEAQ come from the germline V gene (reference sequence). This CDR3 is 16 amino acids long. V lost 5 bases to trimming and J lost 4 bases, with 18 bases between them. In DNA form, the CDR3 reads TGTGCCAGCAGCGGGGGGTTAAAGGGGCCTAATCAGCCCCAGCATTTT. Translated, it gives CASSGGLKGPNQPQHF.

The chain links TRBV19 to TRBJ2-1, with 8 positions matching TRBD1. Germline V CDR1 and CDR2: LNHDA, SQIVND (reference sequence). The V segment lost 4 bases and the J segment 12 bases; nucleotides outside the gene matches: 8. This CDR3 has 13 residues. In nucleotides, the CDR3 is TGTGCCAGTAGTACTGGACAGGGAAGAGGGCAGTTCTTC. Translation gives CASSTGQGRGQFF.

The chain combines TRBV27 with TRBJ2-1, with D possibly being TRBD1 (7 bases). Germline loops: CDR1 MNHEY, CDR2 SMNVEV (reference sequence). V was clipped by 0 bases and J by 5 bases, with 11 bases between them. The CDR3 has 15 amino acids. CDR3 nucleotide sequence: TGTGCCAGCAGTTTATCGGGGGGACAGAACAATGAGCAGTTCTTC. Translated: CASSLSGGQNNEQFF.

This chain joins TRBV3-1 (or the pseudogene TRBV3-2) and TRBJ2-1; no firm D call. The CDR3 runs to 15 residues. Germline loops: CDR1 LGHDT, CDR2 YNNKEL (reference sequence). V dropped 0 bases and J dropped 4 bases, with 10 bases sitting between them. CDR3 residues: CASSQDTTKYNEQFF. In nucleotides, the CDR3 is TGTGCCAGCAGCCAAGATACTACTAAATACAATGAGCAGTTCTTC.

The V gene is TRBV24-1, the J gene TRBJ2-3; TRBD2 aligns across 11 bases. Germline loops: CDR1 KGHDR, CDR2 SFDVKD. V lost 1 base, J lost 5 bases, and 4 bases stayed unmatched. The CDR3 is 16 residues long. CDR3 in amino acids: CATSDFSLAGGDTQYF. The DNA of the CDR3 is TGTGCCACCAGTGATTTTTCGCTAGCGGGAGGAGATACGCAGTATTTT.

CDR3 residues: CASHGSSTDTQYF. The DNA for the CDR3 is TGTGCCAGCCACGGGTCTAGCACAGATACGCAGTATTTT. The V call is TRBV12-3 or TRBV12-4, the J call TRBJ2-3; D gene unclear. The ends were cut back, 8 bases at V and 0 bases at J, with 9 bases in the middle. The CDR3 spans 13 residues.